This T cell receptor beta chain was identified during a study of blood T cell repertoires in COVID-19 (TCRdb year 2020). With regard to the full study: Collaborator samples came from the United States, Italy and Spain and covered acute and convalescent phases of COVID-19. The prospective study material was composed of cDNA or gDNA derived from T cells, B-cell-depleted T cells, or PBMCs. The dataset comprised deeply sampled blood TCRbeta repertoires from subjects exposed to, actively infected with, or recovered from COVID-19. A freely available public database, intended as a resource for researchers studying the immune response to SARS-CoV-2, is where the repertoires were released. Samples were obtained from the ongoing ImmuneRACE study (first 160 participants) and from 1,200 or so subjects provided by 6 global collaborators. The sample metadata nearly always contained a de-identified subject ID, COVID-19 status, age in years and sex. Where HLA class I and class II types were available, the types were taken from metadata supplied by the sample provider, not from assay-based typing. Overall study outcomes, separate from this receptor: How much clinical and demographic metadata was included differed by source and by participant, and the metadata was provided uncurated.

In the germline V gene, CDR1 corresponds to SGHRS and CDR2 to YFSETQ. The CDR3 runs 19 residues from the cysteine to the phenylalanine. The CDR3 DNA has 57 bases and is translated from base 1. The germline V end is reduced by 2 bases and the J end by 7 bases; junction bases left unmatched: 19. The immunoSEQ Assay, a bias-controlled multiplex PCR, was used to amplify TCRbeta CDR3 regions from genomic DNA. In the authors' own workflow: The number of nucleated cells in each sample was estimated by amplification of reference gene primers within the assay. Sequence reads were collapsed and filtered to measure the absolute abundance of every unique TCRbeta CDR3 rearrangement. For each sample, productive Simpson clonality was calculated as the square root of Simpson's diversity index over productive rearrangements. TCRdb holds this immuneACCESS table with in-frame rearrangements only. Some clones are missing; in checked studies, unresolved V genes explain under half, and the rest has no known cause. V and J calls and clone size are as listed in that table; D and trimming were resolved from the DNA. The sample table shows approximately 240,000 clones, and roughly 84% are seen once. 1.4% of the sample belongs to the ten largest clones.

On this clone: Its antigen remains unidentified. Base-call qualities are not available, and no considerably larger clone is one nucleotide away.

A second Seattle source provided samples from volunteer blood donors who had recovered from COVID-19. The collaborating institutions used their own protocols to collect whole blood in K2EDTA tubes. Collaborator samples were shipped for TCRbeta analysis as frozen whole blood, isolated PBMCs, or DNA extracted from either sample type. The receptor was derived from a woman in her thirties or forties who had recovered from COVID-19. Material for sequencing was peripheral blood. The chain is assembled from TRBV5-1 and TRBJ2-1, with 9 bases aligning to TRBD2. The bases are TGCGCCAGCAGCTTCGTAAATTGGCGGGGGGGCCGCCCCTCGAATGAGCAGTTCTTC. This gives the protein CASSFVNWRGGRPSNEQFF.